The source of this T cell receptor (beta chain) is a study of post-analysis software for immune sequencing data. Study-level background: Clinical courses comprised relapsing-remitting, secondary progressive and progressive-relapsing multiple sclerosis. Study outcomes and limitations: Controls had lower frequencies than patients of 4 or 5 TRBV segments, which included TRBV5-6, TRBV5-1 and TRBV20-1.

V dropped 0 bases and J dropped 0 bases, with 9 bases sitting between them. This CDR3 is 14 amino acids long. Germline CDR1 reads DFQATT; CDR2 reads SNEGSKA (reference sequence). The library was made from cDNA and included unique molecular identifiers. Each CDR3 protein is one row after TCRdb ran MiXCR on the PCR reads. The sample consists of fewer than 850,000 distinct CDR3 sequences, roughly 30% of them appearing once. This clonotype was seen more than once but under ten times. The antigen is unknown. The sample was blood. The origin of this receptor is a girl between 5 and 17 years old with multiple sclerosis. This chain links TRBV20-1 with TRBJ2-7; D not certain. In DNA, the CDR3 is TGCAGTGCTAGAGATGTGGGTAGCTCCTACGAGCAGTACTTC. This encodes CSARDVGSSYEQYF.